What follows describes a single T cell receptor (beta chain). The source of the sample is a study of blood T cell repertoires in COVID-19. Looking at the study overall: PBMCs, B-cell-depleted T cells, or T cells were the source of the cDNA or gDNA that made up the material.

Per the original data handling: Amplification from reference gene primers served as the basis for estimated nucleated cell counts. The protocol was immunoSEQ multiplex PCR, while the TCRdb copy is restricted to in-frame clones and leaves out a portion. V and J calls and clone size are as listed in that table; D and trimming were resolved from the DNA. The sample carries approximately 160,000 clones, 80% to 90% recorded once. Germline V gene data show CDR1 as SGHNT and CDR2 as YYREEE (reference sequence). The CDR3 is made up of 16 amino acids. V was cut by 0 bases and J by 0 bases, with 10 bases left in between.

The clonotype originates from a woman of 80 years or more with acute or convalescent COVID-19. Sequencing was carried out using peripheral blood. The genes are TRBV5-4 and TRBJ1-3; D may be TRBD1 (5 bases). CDR3 nucleotides: TGTGCCAGCAGCTTGGCCCCAGGGAACTCTGGAAACACCATATATTTT. Amino acid sequence: CASSLAPGNSGNTIYF.